Listed below are T cell receptor beta chains from one sample, sequenced in a study of shared clonotypes between healthy human individuals. This table comes from immunoSEQ multiplex PCR, and its TCRdb copy is limited to in-frame clones, with some not included. The sample lists fewer than 600,000 clones, roughly three quarters seen once, with roughly 13% in the top ten. Sequenced sample: PBMCs. The receptors were gathered from a woman between 35 and 50 years old in good health. Some clones in this sample may be carry-over from other donors' samples. Each CDR3 is given with its conserved first and last residue. A D gene is named only where the DNA matches it firmly. Size is omitted from some rows. Given values are once, few, many or a class for expanded clones.

cdr3_length,clone_size,d_call,v_call,j_call,cdr3_aa,cdr3_nt
15,.,TRBD2,TRBV5-1,TRBJ2-3,CASSEAGGPPDTQYF,TGCGCCAGCAGCGAAGCGGGGGGGCCCCCAGATACGCAGTATTTT
15,.,.,TRBV18,TRBJ2-7,CASSPKVRTLGEQYF,TGTGCCAGCTCACCCAAGGTCAGGACCCTCGGGGAGCAGTACTTC
15,.,.,TRBV6-6,TRBJ2-7,CASSLTSGSSWEQYF,TGTGCCAGCAGTCTTACTAGTGGGAGTTCGTGGGAGCAGTACTTC
16,once,TRBD2,TRBV4-3,TRBJ2-3,CASSTRTSGSPDTQYF,TGCGCCAGCAGCACCCGGACTAGCGGGAGTCCAGATACGCAGTATTTT
16,.,TRBD1,TRBV7-8,TRBJ2-5,CASSFIGQGHQETQYF,TGTGCCAGCAGCTTTATCGGACAGGGACACCAAGAGACCCAGTACTTC
14,.,.,TRBV7-6,TRBJ2-2,CASSLSTNTGELFF,TGTGCCAGCAGCCTAAGCACGAACACCGGGGAGCTGTTTTTT
14,few,.,TRBV6-1,TRBJ1-2,CASSEERGAYGYTF,TGTGCCAGCAGTGAAGAAAGGGGCGCCTACGGCTACACCTTC
14,.,.,TRBV28,TRBJ2-7,CASLRLKQGYEQYF,TGTGCCAGCCTCAGATTGAAACAGGGTTACGAGCAGTACTTC
12,.,.,TRBV11-2,TRBJ2-2,CASSLAVGELFF,TGTGCCAGCAGCTTAGCGGTCGGGGAGCTGTTTTTT
14,.,TRBD2,TRBV2,TRBJ2-1,CASIVFSGRARQFF,TGTGCCAGCATAGTGTTTAGCGGGAGGGCCAGGCAGTTCTTC
14,.,.,TRBV5-4,TRBJ2-1,CASSLVGTYNEQFF,TGTGCCAGCAGCTTAGTGGGAACCTACAATGAGCAGTTCTTC
16,.,TRBD1,TRBV19,TRBJ1-5,CASRKRGLDSNQPQHF,TGTGCCAGTAGAAAAAGGGGGCTTGATAGCAATCAGCCCCAGCATTTT
13,few,.,TRBV19,TRBJ1-5,CASSSSVDQPQHF,TGTGCCAGTAGTTCGTCAGTTGATCAGCCCCAGCATTTT
15,many,.,TRBV6-4,TRBJ2-2,CASSDEGEGTGELFF,TGTGCCAGCAGTGACGAGGGAGAGGGCACCGGGGAGCTGTTTTTT
15,.,TRBD2,TRBV12-5,TRBJ2-3,CASGLTLAGDDTQYF,TGTGCTAGTGGTTTGACACTAGCGGGTGACGATACGCAGTATTTT
16,.,TRBD2,TRBV5-1,TRBJ2-7,CASSLTSGTISYEQYF,TGCGCCAGCAGCCTGACCTCCGGGACTATTTCCTACGAGCAGTACTTC
15,.,.,TRBV7-2,TRBJ2-7,CASSLVVGNFYEQYF,TGTGCCAGCAGCTTAGTGGTAGGGAACTTCTACGAGCAGTACTTC
14,.,.,TRBV25-1,TRBJ1-5,CASSDGGYNQPQHF,TGTGCCAGCAGTGACGGGGGATACAATCAGCCCCAGCATTTT
16,.,TRBD2,TRBV4-3,TRBJ2-7,CASSPGDETSTYEQYF,TGCGCCAGCAGCCCCGGGGACGAGACTAGCACCTACGAGCAGTACTTC
16,.,TRBD2,TRBV4-2,TRBJ2-3,CASSQGTSGAMDTQYF,TGTGCCAGCAGCCAGGGGACTAGCGGGGCCATGGATACGCAGTATTTT
16,.,.,TRBV28,TRBJ2-7,CASSPISGTADYEQYF,TGTGCCAGCAGTCCCATATCTGGGACGGCAGATTACGAGCAGTACTTC
12,.,.,TRBV30,TRBJ2-2,CAWSGGTGELFF,TGTGCCTGGTCTGGGGGAACCGGGGAGCTGTTTTTT
15,.,.,TRBV5-6,TRBJ1-2,CASSLRGATNYGYTF,TGTGCCAGCAGCTTGAGGGGAGCGACTAACTATGGCTACACCTTC
16,once,TRBD1,TRBV6-4,TRBJ2-7,CASSERETGGFHEQYF,TGTGCCAGCAGTGAGAGGGAGACAGGGGGGTTCCACGAGCAGTACTTC
16,.,TRBD1,TRBV10-3,TRBJ2-2,CAISESAAGGDGELFF,TGTGCCATCAGTGAGTCGGCTGCAGGGGGCGACGGGGAGCTGTTTTTT
15,.,TRBD1,TRBV11-2,TRBJ2-1,CASTRDSTQYNEQFF,TGTGCCAGCACTCGGGACAGCACCCAATACAATGAGCAGTTCTTC
16,.,.,TRBV9,TRBJ2-3,CASSVGLAQPVVTQYF,TGTGCCAGCAGCGTAGGGTTAGCTCAACCGGTCGTTACGCAGTATTTT
15,many,TRBD1,TRBV6-6,TRBJ1-5,CASSGRDSRHQPQHF,TGTGCCAGCAGTGGCCGGGACAGTCGGCATCAGCCCCAGCATTTT
15,few,TRBD1,TRBV19,TRBJ2-2,CASSRDRRYTGELFF,TGTGCCAGTAGTCGGGACAGGAGATACACCGGGGAGCTGTTTTTT
13,.,.,TRBV7-3,TRBJ1-5,CASSRTGGEPQHF,TGTGCCAGCAGCCGGACTGGGGGGGAGCCCCAGCATTTT
11,.,.,TRBV20-1,TRBJ2-7,CSADGPYEQYF,TGCAGTGCTGACGGGCCCTACGAGCAGTACTTC
15,.,TRBD1,TRBV27,TRBJ2-1,CASSRTGDAYNEQFF,TGTGCCAGCAGCCGAACAGGGGACGCCTACAATGAGCAGTTCTTC
19,.,TRBD2,TRBV5-1,TRBJ2-3,CASSLALTSGSLSGDTQYF,TGCGCCAGCAGCTTGGCCCTGACTAGCGGGAGCCTGTCGGGGGATACACAGTATTTT
14,.,.,TRBV9,TRBJ2-7,CASSVGTSSDEQYF,TGTGCCAGCAGCGTTGGGACCAGCTCAGACGAGCAGTACTTC
15,.,TRBD2,TRBV4-1,TRBJ2-7,CASSQGGAGVAEQYF,TGCGCCAGCAGCCAAGGCGGAGCGGGAGTCGCCGAGCAGTACTTC
13,.,.,TRBV11-2,TRBJ2-1,CASSLGLAYEQFF,TGTGCCAGCAGCTTAGGTCTAGCTTACGAGCAGTTCTTC
16,.,.,TRBV6-1,TRBJ2-1,CASSEQTFRSYNEQFF,TGTGCCAGCAGTGAACAGACTTTCCGCTCCTACAATGAGCAGTTCTTC
16,.,.,TRBV5-8,TRBJ1-1,CASSRGPVLMNTEAFF,TGTGCCAGCAGCCGAGGACCGGTTTTGATGAACACTGAAGCTTTCTTT
14,.,TRBD2,TRBV5-1,TRBJ2-5,CASSGLAGVETQYF,TGCGCCAGCAGCGGACTAGCGGGAGTAGAGACCCAGTACTTC
15,.,.,TRBV5-4,TRBJ2-2,CASRPLPSRTGELFF,TGTGCCAGCAGGCCTCTCCCTAGTCGGACCGGGGAGCTGTTTTTT
14,.,TRBD2,TRBV11-2,TRBJ2-1,CASSPTGRDNEQFF,TGTGCCAGCAGCCCGACTGGGAGGGACAATGAGCAGTTCTTC
15,once,TRBD1,TRBV28,TRBJ2-1,CASRAGQGEVNEQFF,TGTGCCAGCAGGGCGGGACAGGGGGAGGTTAATGAGCAGTTCTTC
18,few,TRBD1,TRBV7-9,TRBJ2-3,CASSPRDRGLFFTDTQYF,TGTGCCAGCAGCCCCCGGGACAGGGGTTTATTTTTCACAGATACGCAGTATTTT
16,.,TRBD1,TRBV2,TRBJ1-5,CASSEVGRGDHQPQHF,TGTGCCAGCAGTGAAGTTGGCAGGGGGGATCATCAGCCCCAGCATTTT
14,.,.,TRBV5-1,TRBJ1-5,CASSLWQEVPPQHF,TGCGCCAGCAGCTTGTGGCAGGAGGTACCGCCCCAGCATTTT
15,.,.,TRBV2,TRBJ2-6,CASTITGSGANVLTF,TGTGCCAGCACTATAACGGGATCTGGGGCCAACGTCCTGACTTTC
17,.,TRBD2,TRBV4-3,TRBJ2-1,CASSQVVTSGRVNEQFF,TGCGCCAGCAGCCAAGTTGTTACTAGCGGGAGGGTTAACGAGCAGTTCTTC
14,.,TRBD2,TRBV5-1,TRBJ2-1,CASGPTSGRDEQFF,TGCGCCAGCGGGCCGACTAGCGGGAGGGATGAGCAGTTCTTC
16,.,TRBD2,TRBV7-6,TRBJ2-7,CASSPRGLAGVVEQYF,TGTGCCAGCAGCCCGCGGGGGCTAGCGGGAGTCGTGGAGCAGTACTTC
16,.,TRBD1,TRBV5-1,TRBJ1-1,CASSLAPGGLGTEAFF,TGCGCCAGCAGCTTGGCGCCAGGGGGCTTAGGCACTGAAGCTTTCTTT
13,.,.,TRBV19,TRBJ1-4,CASSMDRTSKLFF,TGTGCCAGTAGTATGGACCGGACGAGTAAACTGTTTTTT
17,once,.,TRBV19,TRBJ1-5,CASMGGLISLGNQPQHF,TGTGCCAGTATGGGGGGATTGATCAGTTTGGGCAATCAGCCCCAGCATTTT
15,.,TRBD2,TRBV11-2,TRBJ2-1,CASSLGLAAYNEQFF,TGTGCCAGCAGCTTAGGGCTAGCGGCTTACAATGAGCAGTTCTTC
14,.,.,TRBV5-3,TRBJ2-7,CASSFGGNSYEQYF,TGTGCCAGCAGCTTCGGAGGGAACTCCTACGAGCAGTACTTC
13,.,.,TRBV18,TRBJ2-3,CASSPSGTDTQYF,TGTGCCAGCTCACCTTCGGGAACAGATACGCAGTATTTT